The 5 T cell receptor beta chains in this list originate from one sample, sequenced in a study of a mutant IDH1 vaccine in newly diagnosed glioma (dated by TCRdb to the early 2020s). Libraries came from the immunoSEQ multiplex PCR assay. TCRdb provides this immuneACCESS table in a form limited to in-frame rearrangements. Some clones are lacking; in checked studies, under half of them reflect an unresolved V gene, and why the rest are absent is not known. For this sample there are approximately 57,000 clones; approximately 82% appear just once. Of the sample, approximately 3% falls within the top ten clones. The time point label on this specimen signifies: week 5, during vaccination. A 20-mer mutant IDH1 peptide at 300 micrograms in Montanide made up each vaccine dose, which was injected subcutaneously together with topical imiquimod. For these TCRs, the target antigens are not known. The sequencing here drew on PBMCs, taken from a glioma patient whose treatment included an IDH1 peptide vaccine. All receptors derive from a woman younger than 35 with glioma. Some clones in this sample may be carry-over from other donors' samples.

The rearrangement uses TRBV2 and TRBJ1-4; D is undetermined. Trimming removed 0 bases at V and 8 bases at J, with 10 bases between. This CDR3 comprises 14 residues. The V gene's germline CDR1 is SNHLY and CDR2 FYNNEI. The DNA for the CDR3 is TGTGCCAGCAGTGAAGCGCCGGGATGGGAAAAACTGTTTTTT. Residues: CASSEAPGWEKLFF.

This chain connects TRBV19 to TRBJ2-7; TRBD1 aligns across 7 bases. Per germline, CDR1 LNHDA and CDR2 SQIVND (reference sequence). V trimming: 5 bases; J trimming: 3 bases; junction bases outside the gene matches: 4. This CDR3 spans 13 amino acids. This CDR3 reads CASSPGGNYEQYF. The DNA for the CDR3 is TGTGCCAGTAGTCCAGGGGGAAACTACGAGCAGTACTTC. Combining the CDR3 with reference TRBV19 and TRBJ2-7 gives the whole variable domain DGGITQSPKYLFRKEGQNVTLSCEQNLNHDAMYWYRQDPGQGLRLIYYSQIVNDFQKGDIAEGYSVSREKKESFPLTVTSAQKNPTAFYLCASSPGGNYEQYFGPGTRLTVT.

CDR3 DNA sequence: TGTGCCAGCAGGGATGGGAGGTTCCTCTCCGCAGGAGAGCAGTTCTTC. It specifies CASRDGRFLSAGEQFF. The chain employs TRBV5-4 and TRBJ2-1, with D possibly matching TRBD2 (6 bases). CDR1 and CDR2 (germline): SGHNT, YYREEE (reference sequence). The CDR3 has 16 amino acids. Trimming removed 5 bases at V and 10 bases at J, with 25 bases between.

This clone was detected a few times. The J gene is TRBJ2-7, the V gene TRBV30; D is unresolved. CDR1 and CDR2 from the germline V gene are GTSNPN and SVGIG (reference sequence). The CDR3 has 11 residues. The germline V and J ends were trimmed by 1 base and 4 bases, with 5 bases remaining between them. CDR3 sequence reads: CAWSETYEQYF. The CDR3 DNA sequence: TGTGCCTGGAGTGAAACGTACGAGCAGTACTTC.

The chain employs TRBV19 and TRBJ1-2; 9 bases match TRBD1. The germline V gene has CDR1 LNHDA and CDR2 SQIVND (reference sequence). The V and J ends lost 1 base and 2 bases, in that order; junction bases with no gene match: 8. The CDR3 spans 17 residues. CDR3 sequence (DNA): TGTGCCAGTAGTATAGTCCAACAGGGGGCGAGGAACTATGGCTACACCTTC. This codes for CASSIVQQGARNYGYTF.